Presented here are 3 T cell receptor beta chains from one specimen sequenced in a study of CD8+ T cells in alopecia areata. Extraction and reverse transcription of RNA yielded cDNA as the sequencing template. Assay used: immunoSEQ multiplex PCR; TCRdb lists only in-frame clones, some missing. The repertoire holds some 120,000 clones, with around three fifths as singletons. Sequencing used CD4+ T cells sorted from blood, obtained at week 0. The origin of the receptors is a human donor with alopecia areata.

The genes are TRBV7-7 and TRBJ2-5; the match to TRBD2 covers 7 bases. Germline loops: CDR1 SSHAT, CDR2 FNYEAQ (reference sequence). V was clipped by 1 base and J by 5 bases; unmatched bases: 4. The CDR3 is 14 amino acids. The CDR3 region has the DNA TGTGCCAGCAGCTTAGGGGGGGGTCGGGAGACCCAGTACTTC. This sequence encodes CASSLGGGRETQYF.

The chain has TRBV5-1 and TRBJ1-2, with TRBD1 as a possible D gene (6 bases). Germline V gene lookup returns CDR1 SGHRS and CDR2 YFSETQ. Deletions cut 4 bases from V and 2 bases from J, with 12 bases between. This CDR3 spans 14 amino acids. CDR3 nucleotide sequence: TGCGCCAGCAGCGCGAGGACAGCGAACTATGGCTACACCTTC. Its protein is CASSARTANYGYTF.

The rearrangement uses TRBV5-1 and TRBJ1-2; unclear D gene. The length of the CDR3 is 13 residues. Trimming shortened V by 2 bases and J by 1 base, and 6 bases separated the two germline ends. Germline CDR1 and CDR2: SGHRS and YFSETQ. The CDR3 DNA follows: TGCGCCAGCAGCTTTGACGATAACTATGGCTACACCTTC. Protein product: CASSFDDNYGYTF.